A single T cell receptor beta chain is shown here with its context. This CDR3 has 16 amino acids. Germline CDR1 and CDR2: LNHDA and SQIVND (reference sequence). Trimming stripped 3 bases from V and 0 bases from J, with 12 bases between. The data were obtained in a study of control samples from healthy donors and cancer patients. Measured with immunoSEQ multiplex PCR; TCRdb has only the in-frame clones, and not every one. In the table there are 160,000 or so clones, roughly 94% of which are singletons. The receptor was isolated from a man aged 55 to 69 with colorectal cancer. The chain combines TRBV19 with TRBJ1-5; D perhaps matches TRBD1 (5 bases). The sample comprised PBMCs. CDR3 protein: CASSMGGAYSNQPQHF. DNA for the CDR3: TGTGCCAGTAGTATGGGAGGGGCATATAGCAATCAGCCCCAGCATTTT.